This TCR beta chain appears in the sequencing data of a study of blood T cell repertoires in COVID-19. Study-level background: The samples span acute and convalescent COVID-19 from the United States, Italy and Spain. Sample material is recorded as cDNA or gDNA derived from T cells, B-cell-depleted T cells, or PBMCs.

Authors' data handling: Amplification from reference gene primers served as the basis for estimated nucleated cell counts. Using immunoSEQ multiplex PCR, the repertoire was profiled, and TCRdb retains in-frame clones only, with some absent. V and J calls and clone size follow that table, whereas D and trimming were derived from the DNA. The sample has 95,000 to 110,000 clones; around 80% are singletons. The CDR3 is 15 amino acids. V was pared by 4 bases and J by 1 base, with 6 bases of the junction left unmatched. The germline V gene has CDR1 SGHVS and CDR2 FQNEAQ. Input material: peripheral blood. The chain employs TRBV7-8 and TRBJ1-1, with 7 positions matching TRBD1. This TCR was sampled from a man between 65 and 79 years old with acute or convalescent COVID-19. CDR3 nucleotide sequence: TGTGCCAGCAGCTCCAGGACAGGCGGGAACACTGAAGCTTTCTTT. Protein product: CASSSRTGGNTEAFF. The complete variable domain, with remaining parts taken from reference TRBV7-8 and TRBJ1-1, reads GAGVSQSPRYKVAKRGQDVALRCDPISGHVSLFWYQQALGQGPEFLTYFQNEAQLDKSGLPSDRFFAERPEGSVSTLKIQRTQQEDSAVYLCASSSRTGGNTEAFFGQGTRLTVV.